This T cell receptor (beta chain) was found in a study of shared clonotypes between healthy human individuals (dated by TCRdb to about 2020). Concerning the study at large: The cohort comprised a couple of women and a few men aged 18 to 49 years. For each donor, CD4 naive and CD4 memory were each run on three plates, CD8 naive on two plates, and CD8 memory on one plate. Blood TCR repertoires of about five healthy adults were deeply sequenced to estimate repertoire size and the extent of clonotype sharing between individuals. Libraries were prepared and TCR repertoires were sequenced by different laboratories using diverse techniques, in order to increase sequencing depth and limit assay-specific biases. Each donor's leukapheresis produced roughly between roughly 0.85 and 10 billion PBMCs. Findings and caveats that apply to the study as a whole: Compared with non-shared clonotypes, the clonotypes found in all four sorted-subset donors had higher generation probabilities. Pairwise subsampling indicated that sequencing depth was expected to affect the degree of clonotype sharing among donors. Sampling was restricted to blood, and TCR repertoires in tissue are likely to differ from TCR repertoires in blood. Rarefaction of sorted-subset datasets indicated incomplete sequencing despite the large sequencing depth. Across a handful of donors, roughly 5.1% of naive CD4, roughly 3.4% of naive CD8, 2% to 2.5% of memory CD4, and 0.4% of memory CD8 clonotypes were shared. Because the study included only a small number of donors, the genetic and exposure-history diversity represented was limited. Estimated clonotype richness was generally larger for naive than for memory subsets.

The donors were healthy, HIV-negative adults who had no recently reported acute infections or vaccinations. Only Caucasian adults living in Nashville, Tennessee, USA were represented among the donors. CD4+ T cells were enriched by magnetic negative selection, after which naive cells were positively selected on CD45RA and the negative fraction was taken as the memory subset. After blood collection by leukapheresis, PBMCs were isolated using Ficoll-Histopaque density gradient centrifugation and then cryopreserved in the vapor phase of liquid nitrogen. Purity and quantity of every magnetically sorted T cell population were checked by analytical flow cytometry. Genomic DNA was isolated from every sorted fraction and measured by UV absorbance on a Nanodrop 2000c. A note on this clone: Its binding antigen is unknown. No quality values exist for individual bases; no much larger clone is one base distant.

Using the deep immunoSEQ assay, TCR CDR3 regions were amplified from genomic DNA by multiplex PCR. For each cell subset, the extracted genomic DNA was distributed evenly across all wells of several immunoSEQ 96-well plates, and each plate served as one replicate. For sorted subsets, approximately 190 ng of genomic DNA, equivalent to 25,000 to 35,000 T cell genomes, went into each replicate PCR. Purified libraries were quantified with a Qubit 3.0 fluorometer, sized on a Bioanalyzer 2100, and re-quantified with the KAPA Library Quantification kit. Every immunoSEQ 96-well plate was sequenced on a dedicated single-read 150-cycle Illumina NextSeq 550 flow cell. The authors' analysis ran thus. Because only junctional sequences without quality scores were contained in the immunoSEQ output, filtering matching that applied to full-length reads could not be performed. Sequences were annotated with PyIR, a Python wrapper for IgBLAST v1.9, and V/J genes and CDR3 were assigned using IMGT germline references. Reads with weak V/J assignments (E-value above 1e-6), missing CDR3, stop codons, out-of-frame junctions, or ambiguous translated residues were removed. V3J clonotypes were defined as sequences sharing an identical inferred V gene, J gene, and CDR3 amino acid sequence. To compute the percentage overlap between repertoires, the number of shared unique clonotypes was divided by the size of the smaller repertoire. Three approaches were used to assess repertoire richness: RTK rarefaction, the Chao1 estimator, and Recon v2.1 estimates of unobserved clonotypes. Generation probabilities were computed with OLGA for all TCRbeta clonotypes obtained by the gDNA method from several donors. TCRdb carries this immuneACCESS record with in-frame sequences only. Its versions omit some clonotypes, under half of them owing to an unresolved V gene in the studies checked, with the rest unexplained. V, J and clone size derive from that table, while D and trimming were established from the DNA sequence. Counted in this sample were about 640,000 clones; more than 70% of them appeared once. The ten biggest clones cover 1.8% of the sample.

The sample taken for sequencing was memory CD4+ T cells sorted from blood. What this sample's cell subset or site label stands for: CD45RA-negative fraction. The TCR sequence derives from a woman in her thirties in good health.

The CDR3 loop reads CASSLGHTSSGNTIYF. The DNA sequence is given as TGCGCCAGCAGCTTGGGACATACGAGCTCTGGAAACACCATATATTTT. The chain employs TRBV5-1 and TRBJ1-3; too little of a D gene remains to name it. The CDR3 holds 16 amino acids from the cysteine to the phenylalanine. Only CDR3 DNA is held: 48 bases, read in frame from base 1. V loses 0 bases of germline sequence and J loses 0 bases, and the interval between the two ends is 10 bases. Reading the germline V gene gives CDR1 SGHRS and CDR2 YFSETQ.